The 26 T cell receptor beta chains below all came from one sample that was sequenced in a study of blood T cell repertoires in COVID-19. Data came from immunoSEQ multiplex PCR; TCRdb stores just in-frame clones and leaves some out. The table includes over 90,000 clones, 74% detected once. The sample consisted of peripheral blood. These TCRs come from a man between 65 and 85 years old with COVID-19, enrolled during active disease.

The count of this clone is one. The V gene is TRBV5-4, the J gene TRBJ2-1, with TRBD2 identical over 9 bases. V lost 2 bases, J lost 7 bases, and 7 bases stayed unmatched. Germline CDR1 and CDR2: SGHNT and YYREEE (reference sequence). This CDR3 has 15 residues. The CDR3 coding sequence is TGTGCCAGCAGCTTTGGCGGGAGGGTAGGGAATGAGCAGTTCTTC. Residues: CASSFGGRVGNEQFF.

The V gene is TRBV7-2, the J gene TRBJ1-2; no clear D gene. The CDR3 runs to 14 residues. V gave up 0 bases and J gave up 2 bases, with 7 bases separating them. Germline V gene lookup returns CDR1 SGHTA and CDR2 FQGNSA. The CDR3 nucleotides read TGTGCCAGCAGCTTAGCGGGAGAGAACTATGGCTACACCTTC. Its translation: CASSLAGENYGYTF.

The chain joins TRBV6-5 to TRBJ2-5; 8 bases agree with TRBD1. This CDR3 is built from 16 residues. The V gene end was trimmed by 2 bases and the J gene end by 3 bases; junction bases not matched to a gene: 8. Germline-derived CDR1 and CDR2 are MNHEY and SVGAGI. DNA of the CDR3: TGTGCCAGCAGTTACCCAGGACAGGGATTAAAAGAGACCCAGTACTTC. Protein: CASSYPGQGLKETQYF.

V is TRBV27 and J is TRBJ2-5; 8 bases line up with TRBD1. V dropped 1 base and J dropped 3; count of bases not matched to a gene: 7. Germline CDR1 MNHEY, CDR2 SMNVEV (reference sequence). The CDR3 contains 16 residues. Here the CDR3 reads CASSLWARDRKETQYF. The CDR3 DNA follows: TGTGCCAGCAGTTTATGGGCCCGGGACAGGAAAGAGACCCAGTACTTC.

This clone came up once. The chain joins TRBV11-1 to TRBJ2-5; D call uncertain. Germline V gene lookup returns CDR1 SGHAT and CDR2 FQDESV (reference sequence). Trimming cost V 5 bases and J 5 bases, with 18 bases left between them. The CDR3 extends over 15 amino acids. CDR3 in amino acids: CASSQRKPPRETQYF. The CDR3 DNA sequence: TGTGCCAGCAGCCAGCGAAAACCCCCACGGGAGACCCAGTACTTC.

The gene calls are TRBV7-8 and TRBJ2-2; D remains ambiguous. Germline loops: CDR1 SGHVS, CDR2 FQNEAQ. CDR3 length: 15 amino acids. With 1 base removed from V and 4 bases from J, the gap between germline ends came to 10 bases. The CDR3 coding sequence is TGTGCCAGCAGCTTAGGGCCGGGTAGCACCGGGGAGCTGTTTTTT. Its translation: CASSLGPGSTGELFF.

The chain links TRBV6-2 or TRBV6-3 to TRBJ1-5; TRBD1 is a possible D gene (5 bases). In germline, CDR1 is MNHEY, CDR2 SVGEGT. The length of the CDR3 is 14 residues. V was pared by 4 bases and J by 3 bases, with 10 bases between. The CDR3 protein is CASSSAGFNQPQHF. The CDR3 DNA follows: TGTGCCAGCAGTTCTGCAGGGTTCAATCAGCCCCAGCATTTT.

The rearrangement links TRBV27 to TRBJ2-7; D may be TRBD1 (7 bases). The CDR3 is 16 amino acids. Trimming left V 5 bases short and J 2 bases short, with 19 bases between. The germline V gene has CDR1 MNHEY and CDR2 SMNVEV (reference sequence). The CDR3 DNA reads as TGTGCCAGCAGTCGGGACTCCGGGACAGCACCCTACGAGCAGTACTTC. It specifies CASSRDSGTAPYEQYF.

This chain links TRBV6-4 with TRBJ2-2, with 10 bases lining up with TRBD2. CDR3 length: 15 amino acids. Germline V CDR1 and CDR2: MRHNA, SNTAGT. Losses at the gene ends were 3 bases for V and 6 bases for J; bases not matched to a gene: 4. CDR3 DNA sequence: TGTGCCAGCAGTGAGGCTAGCGGGAGCCCCGGGGAGCTGTTTTTT. Protein: CASSEASGSPGELFF.

The V call is TRBV7-9, the J call TRBJ1-4, with TRBD1 identical over 9 bases. The length of the CDR3 is 16 residues. Germline V CDR1 and CDR2: SEHNR, FQNEAQ (reference sequence). With 2 bases clipped from V and 13 bases from J, the junction kept 14 bases outside the gene matches. CDR3 bases: TGTGCCAGCAGCTTATCGCGGGGACAGGGCGTTGGGGGACTGTTTTTT. Protein product: CASSLSRGQGVGGLFF.

The V and J genes are TRBV7-2 and TRBJ1-2; TRBD1 aligns across 7 bases. The germline V gene has CDR1 SGHTA and CDR2 FQGNSA. V trimming: 7 bases; J trimming: 1 base; junction bases outside the gene matches: 6. The CDR3 loop spans 14 amino acids. The CDR3 DNA is TGTGCCAGCATACCGGACAGGAATAACTATGGCTACACCTTC. This translates into CASIPDRNNYGYTF.

The rearrangement uses TRBV3-1 (or the pseudogene TRBV3-2) and TRBJ2-3; a possible D gene is TRBD2 (6 bases). The germline V and J ends were trimmed by 6 bases and 0 bases, with 10 bases remaining between them. Germline-derived CDR1 and CDR2 are LGHDT and YNNKEL (reference sequence). The CDR3 is made up of 14 amino acids. The CDR3 DNA sequence: TGTGCCAGCAGTCCTAGCGCCAGCACAGATACGCAGTATTTT. It yields the protein CASSPSASTDTQYF.

J is TRBJ1-2 and V is TRBV2; D possibly corresponds to TRBD1 (6 bases). With 3 bases removed from V and 6 bases from J, the gap between germline ends came to 20 bases. CDR1 and CDR2 from the germline V gene are SNHLY and FYNNEI. This CDR3 has 16 amino acids. CDR3 coding DNA: TGTGCCAGCAGTGACTTGAAGTTGCGGGGGACAAATGGCTACACCTTC. This codes for CASSDLKLRGTNGYTF.

This chain links TRBV5-6 with TRBJ2-2; 9 nucleotides match TRBD1. The CDR3 length is 16 residues. J gave up 6 bases and V 4 bases, and 10 bases lay outside the gene matches. The germline V gene encodes CDR1 SGHDT and CDR2 YYEEEE. The CDR3 sequence is CASSELSGTGPGELFF. CDR3 coding DNA: TGTGCCAGCAGCGAGCTAAGCGGGACAGGGCCCGGGGAGCTGTTTTTT.

This clone was seen only once. This chain uses TRBV27 with TRBJ1-5; D is ambiguous. The CDR3 has 12 amino acids. The V end lost 6 bases, the J end lost 4 bases, and 7 bases lay between the germline ends. The germline V gene has CDR1 MNHEY and CDR2 SMNVEV (reference sequence). CDR3 in amino acids: CASSDNNQPQHF. In DNA form, the CDR3 reads TGTGCCAGCAGCGACAATAATCAGCCCCAGCATTTT.

The gene calls are TRBV19 and TRBJ2-1; a possible D gene is TRBD2 (6 bases). V dropped 3 bases and J dropped 4 bases, with 16 bases sitting between them. The CDR3 has 16 residues. CDR1 LNHDA and CDR2 SQIVND come from the germline V gene (reference sequence). As DNA, the CDR3 is TGTGCCAGTAGTATCTTCTTCTCGGGAGATTACAATGAGCAGTTCTTC. Protein: CASSIFFSGDYNEQFF.

The rearrangement joins TRBV7-2 to TRBJ2-1; 7 nucleotides agree with TRBD2. J gave up 3 bases and V 6 bases, and 8 bases lay outside the gene matches. Germline V gives CDR1 SGHTA, CDR2 FQGNSA. This CDR3 region has 15 residues. The CDR3: CASRVGREGYNEQFF. For the CDR3, the DNA is TGTGCCAGCAGGGTAGGCAGGGAGGGCTACAATGAGCAGTTCTTC.

The chain uses TRBV27 and TRBJ2-7, with 7 bases aligning to TRBD1. Trimming at V came to 4 bases and at J to 5 bases, leaving 5 bases not matched to a gene. Germline assignment: CDR1 MNHEY and CDR2 SMNVEV (reference sequence). CDR3 length equals 13 residues. For the CDR3, the DNA is TGTGCCAGCAGTTACAGGGGCCTCCACGAGCAGTACTTC. This codes for CASSYRGLHEQYF.

The rearrangement uses TRBV18 and TRBJ2-2; 10 bases are a match to TRBD1. Trimming removed 1 base from V and 10 bases from J; junction bases left unmatched: 3. The germline gives CDR1 KGHSH, CDR2 LQKENI. The CDR3 totals 14 residues. CDR3 in DNA: TGTGCCAGCTCACCACGAGACAGGGGGCCGGAGCTGTTTTTT. Its protein is CASSPRDRGPELFF.

V is TRBV4-2 and J is TRBJ2-7; TRBD1 aligns across 9 bases. This CDR3 region has 17 residues. After removal of 3 bases from V and 4 bases from J, the junction contained 13 bases not matched to a gene. The germline CDR1 and CDR2 sequences are LGHNA and YNFKEQ. CDR3 coding DNA: TGTGCCAGCAGCCATCCCTTGTCAACAGGGGGCATGTACGAGCAGTACTTC. Translation gives CASSHPLSTGGMYEQYF.

V and J are TRBV10-3 and TRBJ2-2, with D possibly being TRBD1 (5 bases). The V gene's germline CDR1 is ENHRY and CDR2 SYGVKD. This CDR3 has 15 residues. Trimming took 3 bases from V and 4 from J, leaving 12 bases between them. CDR3: CAISDPGHRTGELFF. The CDR3 DNA reads as TGTGCCATCAGTGACCCCGGACACCGCACCGGGGAGCTGTTTTTT.

This clone was counted only a few times. The chain couples TRBV27 to TRBJ2-7; 8 nucleotides match TRBD1. The CDR3 is 13 residues long. The J segment lost 3 bases and the V segment lost 2 bases, leaving 0 bases of the junction unmatched. The germline gives CDR1 MNHEY, CDR2 SMNVEV (reference sequence). For the CDR3, the DNA is TGTGCCAGCAGTTTAGACAGGGGCTACGAGCAGTACTTC. It translates to CASSLDRGYEQYF.

This rearrangement joins TRBV30 to TRBJ2-7; D not certain. CDR3 size: 16 residues. Germline assignment: CDR1 GTSNPN and CDR2 SVGIG (reference sequence). Trimming removed 3 bases at V and 0 bases at J, with 18 bases between. The CDR3 spells CAWSSFVEANSYEQYF. CDR3 DNA: TGTGCCTGGAGCTCCTTTGTCGAAGCGAACTCCTACGAGCAGTACTTC. The whole variable domain, remainder taken from reference TRBV30 and TRBJ2-7, is SQTIHQWPATLVQPVGSPLSLECTVEGTSNPNLYWYRQAAGRGLQLLFYSVGIGQISSEVPQNLSASRPQDRQFILSSKKLLLSDSGFYLCAWSSFVEANSYEQYFGPGTRLTVT.

The chain recombines TRBV27 with TRBJ2-1, with 9 positions matching TRBD2. CDR1 is MNHEY and CDR2 is SMNVEV in the germline V gene (reference sequence). This CDR3 spans 14 amino acids. Germline trimming cut 2 bases from V and 9 bases from J; bases unmatched to any gene: 5. Here the CDR3 reads CASSLLAGPIEQFF. Here the CDR3 DNA reads TGTGCCAGCAGTTTACTAGCGGGGCCTATTGAGCAGTTCTTC.

There are a few counts of this clone. The chain couples TRBV29-1 to TRBJ2-5, with 11 bases lining up with TRBD2. This CDR3 is 14 amino acids long. V shed 6 bases, J shed 5 bases, and the junction held 8 bases outside the gene matches. Germline CDR1 SQVTM, CDR2 ANQGSEA. The CDR3 DNA sequence: TGCAGCGTCGAGGAACTAGCGGGAGTTGAGACCCAGTACTTC. It encodes CSVEELAGVETQYF.

This clone was counted between two and nine times. The rearrangement joins TRBV11-3 to TRBJ2-7, with D unclear. The V end was cut by 3 bases, the J end by 2 bases, with 8 bases between. Germline CDR1 SGHNT, CDR2 YENEEA. The CDR3 has 13 amino acids. CDR3: CASSFHTAYEQYF. CDR3 in DNA: TGTGCCAGCAGCTTCCACACCGCCTACGAGCAGTACTTC.